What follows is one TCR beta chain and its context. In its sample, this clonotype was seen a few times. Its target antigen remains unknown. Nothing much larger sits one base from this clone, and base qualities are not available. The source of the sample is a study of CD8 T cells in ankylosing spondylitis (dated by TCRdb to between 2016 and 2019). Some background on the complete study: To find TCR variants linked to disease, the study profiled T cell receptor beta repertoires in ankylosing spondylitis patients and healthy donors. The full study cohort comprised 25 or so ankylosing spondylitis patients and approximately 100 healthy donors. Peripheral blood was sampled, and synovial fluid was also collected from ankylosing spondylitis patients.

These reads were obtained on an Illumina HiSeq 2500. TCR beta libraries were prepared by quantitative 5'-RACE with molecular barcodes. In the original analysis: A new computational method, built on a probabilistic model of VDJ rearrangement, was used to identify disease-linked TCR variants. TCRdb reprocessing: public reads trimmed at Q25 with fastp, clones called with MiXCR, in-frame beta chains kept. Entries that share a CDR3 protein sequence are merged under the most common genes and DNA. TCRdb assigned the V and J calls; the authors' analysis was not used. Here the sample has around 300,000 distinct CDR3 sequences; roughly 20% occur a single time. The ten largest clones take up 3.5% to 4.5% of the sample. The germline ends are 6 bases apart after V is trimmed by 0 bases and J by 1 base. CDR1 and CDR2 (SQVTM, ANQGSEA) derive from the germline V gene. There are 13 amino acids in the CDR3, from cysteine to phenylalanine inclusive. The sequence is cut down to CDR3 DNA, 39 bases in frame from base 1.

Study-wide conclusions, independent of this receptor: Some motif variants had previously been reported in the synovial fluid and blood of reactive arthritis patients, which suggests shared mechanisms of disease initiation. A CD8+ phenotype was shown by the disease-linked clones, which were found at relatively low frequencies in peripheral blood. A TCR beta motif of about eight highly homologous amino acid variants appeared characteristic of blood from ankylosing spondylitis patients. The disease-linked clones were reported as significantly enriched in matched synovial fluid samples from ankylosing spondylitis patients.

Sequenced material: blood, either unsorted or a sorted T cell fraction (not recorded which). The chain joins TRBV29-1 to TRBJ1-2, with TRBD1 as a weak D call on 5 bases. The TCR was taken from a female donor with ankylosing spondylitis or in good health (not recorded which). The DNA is TGCAGCGTTGAAGATAGGGGTAACTATGGCTACACCTTC. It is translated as CSVEDRGNYGYTF.